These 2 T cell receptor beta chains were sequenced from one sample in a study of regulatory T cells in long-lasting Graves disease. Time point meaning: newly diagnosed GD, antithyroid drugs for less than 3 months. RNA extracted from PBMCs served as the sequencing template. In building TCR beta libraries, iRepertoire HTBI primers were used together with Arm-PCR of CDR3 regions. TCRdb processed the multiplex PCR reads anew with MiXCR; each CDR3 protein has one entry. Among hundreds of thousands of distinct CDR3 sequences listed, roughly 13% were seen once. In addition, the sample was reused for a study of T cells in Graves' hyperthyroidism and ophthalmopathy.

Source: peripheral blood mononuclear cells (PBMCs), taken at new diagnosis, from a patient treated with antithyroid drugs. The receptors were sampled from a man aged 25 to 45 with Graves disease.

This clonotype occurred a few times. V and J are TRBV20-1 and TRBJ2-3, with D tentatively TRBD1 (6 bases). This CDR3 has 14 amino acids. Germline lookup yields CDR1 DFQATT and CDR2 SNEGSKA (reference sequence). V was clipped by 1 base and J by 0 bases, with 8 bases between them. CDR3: CSARGTASTDTQYF. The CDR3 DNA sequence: TGCAGTGCTAGAGGGACAGCTAGCACAGATACGCAGTATTTT.

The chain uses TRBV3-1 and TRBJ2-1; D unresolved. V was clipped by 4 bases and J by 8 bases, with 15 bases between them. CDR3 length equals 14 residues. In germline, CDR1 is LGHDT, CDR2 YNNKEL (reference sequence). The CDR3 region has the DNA TGTGCCAGCAGCCCAGTTGTGTTTGGCGATGAGCAGTTCTTC. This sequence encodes CASSPVVFGDEQFF.